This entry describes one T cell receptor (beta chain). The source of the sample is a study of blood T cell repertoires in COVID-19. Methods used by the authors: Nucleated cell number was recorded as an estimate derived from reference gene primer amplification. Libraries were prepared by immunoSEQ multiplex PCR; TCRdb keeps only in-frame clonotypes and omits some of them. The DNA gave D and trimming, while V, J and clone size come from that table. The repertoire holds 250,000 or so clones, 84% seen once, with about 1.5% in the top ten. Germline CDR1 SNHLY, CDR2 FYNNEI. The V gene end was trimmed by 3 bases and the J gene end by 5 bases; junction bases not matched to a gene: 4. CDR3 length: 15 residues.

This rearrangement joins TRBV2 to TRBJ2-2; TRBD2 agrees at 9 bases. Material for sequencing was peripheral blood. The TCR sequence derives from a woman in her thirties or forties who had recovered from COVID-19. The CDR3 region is CASSDRLAGTGELFF. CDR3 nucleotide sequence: TGTGCCAGCAGTGATAGGCTAGCGGGGACCGGGGAGCTGTTTTTT.